Listed below are T cell receptor beta chains from one sample, sequenced in a study of identical twins. MiXCR, run by TCRdb on the 5' RACE reads, gives a single entry per CDR3 protein. Counted here are some 250,000 distinct CDR3 sequences, 5.5% to 7.5% occurring once; the ten biggest clones make up just over 14%. A further study also used this sample, focusing on T cells expressing NK-cell markers.

What was sequenced was CD8+ T cells sorted from blood. The receptors stem from a woman under 30 in good health. CDR3s include the opening cysteine and the closing phenylalanine or tryptophan. D genes are given only for firm matches. For some rows the clone size is stated as once, few or many, or as a class when expanded; others skip it.

V gene: TRBV9
J gene: TRBJ2-1
clone size: .
D gene: TRBD1
CDR3 DNA: TGTGCCAGCAGCTTCCGGGACAGCTCCTACAATGAGCAGTTCTTC
CDR3 protein: CASSFRDSSYNEQFF

V gene: TRBV12-3/TRBV12-4
J gene: TRBJ1-3
clone size: few
D gene: .
CDR3 DNA: TGTGCCAGCAGTCTTTTTGGCACCATATATTTT
CDR3 protein: CASSLFGTIYF

V gene: TRBV5-4
J gene: TRBJ2-1
clone size: many
D gene: .
CDR3 DNA: TGTGCCAGCAGCTTCACCAGGGCCAATGAGCAGTTCTTC
CDR3 protein: CASSFTRANEQFF

V gene: TRBV10-1
J gene: TRBJ2-2
clone size: few
D gene: TRBD2
CDR3 DNA: TGCGCCAGCAGTACACTAGCGGGAGATGCCGGGGAGCTGTTTTTT
CDR3 protein: CASSTLAGDAGELFF

V gene: TRBV18
J gene: TRBJ2-5
clone size: many
D gene: .
CDR3 DNA: TGTGCCAGCTCACCACTTCTAACCACGCTGATCGAGACCCAGTACTTC
CDR3 protein: CASSPLLTTLIETQYF

V gene: TRBV29-1
J gene: TRBJ1-3
clone size: few
D gene: .
CDR3 DNA: TGCAGCGTTGTAGGTCTCGTGGGAAACACCATATATTTT
CDR3 protein: CSVVGLVGNTIYF

V gene: TRBV6-5
J gene: TRBJ2-1
clone size: .
D gene: .
CDR3 DNA: TGTGCCAGCAGTTACGCAGGAAACGGGTATTATGAGCAGTTCTTC
CDR3 protein: CASSYAGNGYYEQFF

V gene: TRBV29-1
J gene: TRBJ2-3
clone size: .
D gene: TRBD2
CDR3 DNA: TGCAGCGCGGCGGGAGGATCGAGCACAGATACGCAGTATTTT
CDR3 protein: CSAAGGSSTDTQYF

V gene: TRBV6-2/TRBV6-3
J gene: TRBJ2-7
clone size: .
D gene: .
CDR3 DNA: TGTGCCAGCAGTGATCCGAGACATACTACCTACGAGCAGTACTTC
CDR3 protein: CASSDPRHTTYEQYF

V gene: TRBV10-3
J gene: TRBJ2-2
clone size: .
D gene: .
CDR3 DNA: TGTGCCATCAGTGAGTCCGGGGAGCTGTTTTTT
CDR3 protein: CAISESGELFF

V gene: TRBV7-8
J gene: TRBJ1-2
clone size: many
D gene: .
CDR3 DNA: TGTGCCAGCAGCCCTGTGCCCAATGGCTACACCTTC
CDR3 protein: CASSPVPNGYTF

V gene: TRBV2
J gene: TRBJ1-6
clone size: many
D gene: .
CDR3 DNA: TGTGCCAGCAGTGAAGCAGGGAGCAATTCACCCCTCCACTTT
CDR3 protein: CASSEAGSNSPLHF

V gene: TRBV5-1
J gene: TRBJ2-7
clone size: .
D gene: TRBD2
CDR3 DNA: TGCGCCAGCAGCAAGCGGGGGGGTCCCTACGAGCAGTACTTC
CDR3 protein: CASSKRGGPYEQYF

V gene: TRBV29-1
J gene: TRBJ2-1
clone size: many
D gene: TRBD2
CDR3 DNA: TGCAGCGTTGAAGATCTTGCTAGCGGGAGCTATATTGACTACAATGAGCAGTTCTTC
CDR3 protein: CSVEDLASGSYIDYNEQFF

V gene: TRBV10-3
J gene: TRBJ1-1
clone size: few
D gene: TRBD1
CDR3 DNA: TGTGCCATCAGTTTTGGGGACAGGGGTTATGAAGCTTTCTTT
CDR3 protein: CAISFGDRGYEAFF

V gene: TRBV30
J gene: TRBJ2-7
clone size: .
D gene: .
CDR3 DNA: TGTGCCTGGAGTGACATGGGGAGTGAGCAGTACTTC
CDR3 protein: CAWSDMGSEQYF

V gene: TRBV4-2
J gene: TRBJ2-1
clone size: .
D gene: .
CDR3 DNA: TGTGCCAGCAGCCAAGTCGAGCCTCCCCAGGGGAATGAGCAGTTCTTC
CDR3 protein: CASSQVEPPQGNEQFF